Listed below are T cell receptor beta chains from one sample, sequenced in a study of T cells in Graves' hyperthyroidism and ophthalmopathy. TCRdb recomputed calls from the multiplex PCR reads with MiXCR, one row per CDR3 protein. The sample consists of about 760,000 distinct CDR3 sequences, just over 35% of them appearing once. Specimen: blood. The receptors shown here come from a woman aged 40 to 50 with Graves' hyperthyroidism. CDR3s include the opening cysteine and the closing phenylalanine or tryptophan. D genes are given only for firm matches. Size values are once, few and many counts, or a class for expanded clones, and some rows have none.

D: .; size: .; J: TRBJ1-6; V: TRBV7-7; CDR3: CASSLDPTGKSPLHF; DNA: TGTGCTAGCAGCCTCGACCCCACAGGGAAATCACCCCTCCACTTT
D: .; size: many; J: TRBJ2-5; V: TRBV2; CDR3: CASSVGPETQYF; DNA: TGTGCCAGCAGTGTAGGGCCGGAGACCCAGTACTTC
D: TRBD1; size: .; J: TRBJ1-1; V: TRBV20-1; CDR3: CSARDLSRGSGTEAFF; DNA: TGCAGTGCTAGGGATCTCTCCAGGGGGTCTGGAACTGAAGCTTTCTTT
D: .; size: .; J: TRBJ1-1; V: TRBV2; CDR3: CASSQVAGVGSEAFF; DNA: TGTGCCAGCAGCCAAGTCGCGGGGGTTGGCTCTGAAGCTTTCTTT
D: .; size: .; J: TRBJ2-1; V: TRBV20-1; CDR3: CSASLYNEQFF; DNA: TGCAGTGCTAGCCTATACAATGAGCAGTTCTTC
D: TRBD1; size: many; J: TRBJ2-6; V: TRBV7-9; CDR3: CASSLGTGVSGANVLTF; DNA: TGTGCCAGCAGCTTGGGGACAGGGGTCTCTGGGGCCAACGTCCTGACTTTC
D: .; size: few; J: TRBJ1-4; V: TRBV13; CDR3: CASSWRASTNEKLFF; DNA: TGTGCCAGCAGCTGGAGAGCTTCAACTAATGAAAAACTGTTTTTT
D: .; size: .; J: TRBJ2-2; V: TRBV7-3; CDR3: CASSPTQGRTGELFF; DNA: TGTGCCAGCAGCCCGACCCAGGGGAGGACCGGGGAGCTGTTTTTT
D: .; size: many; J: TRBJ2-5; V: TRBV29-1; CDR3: CSVSTQGAEAQYF; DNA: TGCAGCGTCTCCACGCAGGGCGCGGAGGCCCAGTACTTC
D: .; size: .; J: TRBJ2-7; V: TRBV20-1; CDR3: CSARRGGLAENSYEQYF; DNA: TGCAGTGCTAGAAGAGGGGGTCTAGCGGAGAACTCCTACGAGCAGTACTTC
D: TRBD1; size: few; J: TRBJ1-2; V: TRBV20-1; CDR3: CSASSGQGVGYTF; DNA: TGCAGTGCTAGTTCCGGACAGGGTGTTGGCTACACCTTC
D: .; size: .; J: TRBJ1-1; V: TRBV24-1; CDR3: CATSPGTTEAFF; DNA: TGTGCCACCAGTCCCGGGACAACTGAAGCTTTCTTT
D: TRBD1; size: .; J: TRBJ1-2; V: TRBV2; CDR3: CASSPTLLDRGKSGYGYTF; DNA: TGTGCCAGCTCGCCGACCCTACTGGACAGGGGGAAATCCGGCTATGGCTACACCTTC
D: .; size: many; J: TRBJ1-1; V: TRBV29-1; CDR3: CSVLALVGTEAFF; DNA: TGCAGCGTCCTCGCCCTGGTTGGTACTGAAGCTTTCTTT
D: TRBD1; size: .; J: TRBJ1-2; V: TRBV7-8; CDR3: CASTEFGQGDPYGYTF; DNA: TGTGCCAGCACCGAATTCGGACAGGGGGATCCCTATGGCTACACCTTC
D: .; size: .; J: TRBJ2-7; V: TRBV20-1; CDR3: CSGKRGAPEGYEQYF; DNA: TGCAGTGGGAAGAGAGGGGCCCCGGAGGGCTACGAGCAGTACTTC
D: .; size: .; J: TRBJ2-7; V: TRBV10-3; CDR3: CAISESVWGLITRRYF; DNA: TGTGCCATCAGTGAGTCCGTGTGGGGGCTTATTACGAGGCGGTACTTC
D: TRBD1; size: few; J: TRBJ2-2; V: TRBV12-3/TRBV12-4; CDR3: CASRQGAWAGELFF; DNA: TGTGCCAGCAGACAGGGGGCTTGGGCCGGGGAGCTGTTTTTT
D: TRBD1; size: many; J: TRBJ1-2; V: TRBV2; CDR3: CASSGNDRAPFGGYTF; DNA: TGTGCCAGCAGTGGGAATGACAGGGCCCCTTTTGGGGGCTACACCTTC
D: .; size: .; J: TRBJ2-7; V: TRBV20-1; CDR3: CSVGNSSYEQYF; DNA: TGCAGCGTTGGGAACTCCTCCTACGAGCAGTACTTC
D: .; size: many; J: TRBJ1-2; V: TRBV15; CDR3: CATSRDGQTYGYTF; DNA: TGTGCCACCAGCAGAGACGGACAGACCTATGGCTACACCTTC
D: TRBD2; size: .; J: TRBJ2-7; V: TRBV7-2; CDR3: CASSQERGYYEQYF; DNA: TGCGCCAGCAGCCAAGAGCGGGGTTACTACGAGCAGTACTTC
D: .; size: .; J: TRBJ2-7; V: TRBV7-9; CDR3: CASSPHGPGHARYEQYF; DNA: TGTGCCAGCAGTCCACATGGACCGGGACACGCCCGGTACGAGCAGTACTTC
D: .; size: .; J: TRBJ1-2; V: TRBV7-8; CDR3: CASSLEPGASDGYTF; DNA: TGTGCCAGCAGCTTAGAGCCAGGGGCATCCGATGGCTACACCTTC
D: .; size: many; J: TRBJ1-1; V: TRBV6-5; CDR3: CASSYGGTTTEAFF; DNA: TGTGCCAGCAGTTACGGGGGGACAACCACTGAAGCTTTCTTT
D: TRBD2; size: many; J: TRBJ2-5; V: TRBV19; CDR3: CATRREGEGPGETQYF; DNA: TGTGCCACCCGCCGGGAGGGCGAAGGTCCCGGAGAGACCCAGTACTTC
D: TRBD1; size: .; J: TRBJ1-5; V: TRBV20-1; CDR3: CSPTGGNQPQHF; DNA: TGCAGCCCGACAGGGGGTAATCAGCCCCAGCATTTT
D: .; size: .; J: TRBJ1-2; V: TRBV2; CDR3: CASSWTSGYTF; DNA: TGTGCCAGCAGCTGGACTAGCGGCTACACCTTC
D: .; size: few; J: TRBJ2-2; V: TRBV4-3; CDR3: CATQAAAGANTGELFF; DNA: TGCGCCACACAAGCAGCTGCGGGGGCTAACACCGGGGAGCTGTTTTTT
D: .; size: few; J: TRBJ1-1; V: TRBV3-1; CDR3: CASSPHIDTNTEAFF; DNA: TGTGCCAGCAGCCCGCACATTGACACGAACACTGAAGCTTTCTTT
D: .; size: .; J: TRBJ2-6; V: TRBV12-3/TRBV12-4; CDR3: CASSPYVAIGANVLTF; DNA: TGTGCCAGCAGCCCCTACGTGGCAATCGGGGCCAACGTCCTGACTTTC
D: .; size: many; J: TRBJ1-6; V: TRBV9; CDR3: CASSADLAETLHF; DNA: TGTGCCAGCAGCGCAGACCTCGCTGAGACCCTCCACTTT
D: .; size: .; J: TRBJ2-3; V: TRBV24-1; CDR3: CATSGTDGPNTQYF; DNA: TGTGCCACCAGTGGGACGGATGGACCAAATACGCAGTATTTT
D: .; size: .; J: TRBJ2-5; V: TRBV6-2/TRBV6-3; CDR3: CASRSGPLKETQYF; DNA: TGTGCTTCGAGGTCGGGGCCACTTAAAGAGACCCAGTACTTC
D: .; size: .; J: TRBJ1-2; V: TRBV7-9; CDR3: CASSTGTVANYGYTF; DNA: TGTGCCAGCAGCACCGGGACGGTAGCTAACTATGGCTACACCTTC
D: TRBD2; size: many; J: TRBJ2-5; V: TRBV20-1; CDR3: CSAMGLAGDQETQYF; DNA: TGCAGTGCTATGGGGCTAGCGGGGGACCAAGAGACCCAGTACTTC
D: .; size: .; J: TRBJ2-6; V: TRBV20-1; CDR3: CSAPTSGANVLTF; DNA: TGCAGTGCCCCCACCTCTGGGGCCAACGTCCTGACTTTC